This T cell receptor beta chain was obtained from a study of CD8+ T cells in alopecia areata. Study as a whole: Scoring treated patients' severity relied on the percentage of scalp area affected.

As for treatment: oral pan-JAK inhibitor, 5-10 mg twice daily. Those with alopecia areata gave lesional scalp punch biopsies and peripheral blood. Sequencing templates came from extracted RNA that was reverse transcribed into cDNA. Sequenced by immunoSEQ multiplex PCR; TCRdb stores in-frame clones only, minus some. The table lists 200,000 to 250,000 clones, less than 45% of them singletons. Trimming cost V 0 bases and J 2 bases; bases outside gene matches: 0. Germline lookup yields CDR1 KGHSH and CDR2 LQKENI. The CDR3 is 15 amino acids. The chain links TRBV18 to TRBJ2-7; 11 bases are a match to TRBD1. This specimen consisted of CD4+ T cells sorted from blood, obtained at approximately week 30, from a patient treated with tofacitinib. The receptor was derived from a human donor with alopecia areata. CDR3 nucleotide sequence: TGTGCCAGCTCACCACCGGGACAGGGGGCCTACGAGCAGTACTTC. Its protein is CASSPPGQGAYEQYF.